A single TCR beta chain is shown here with its context. The antigen is undetermined. Germline lookup yields CDR1 SEHNR and CDR2 FQNEAQ (reference sequence). The V segment lost 3 bases and the J segment 7 bases; nucleotides outside the gene matches: 12. The CDR3 totals 16 residues. This sample is drawn from a study of T cell responses to AZD1222 COVID-19 vaccine. Overall study results and limits: The study reported that nearly half of spike-specific TCRs target unmutated variant regions.

Libraries were prepared by immunoSEQ multiplex PCR; TCRdb keeps only in-frame clonotypes and omits some of them. The sample contains approximately 110,000 clones, 85% to 90% of which appear only once. The origin of this receptor is an adult in good health. This rearrangement joins TRBV7-9 to TRBJ1-3; 7 bases fit TRBD1. This sample comprised peripheral blood, obtained on day 0 of AZD1222 vaccination. DNA of the CDR3: TGTGCCAGCAGCTTTTTTGGGCAGAAGACAGGGAACACCATATATTTT. This translates into CASSFFGQKTGNTIYF.